This T cell receptor beta chain was sequenced in a study of cytomegalovirus exposure and HLA in healthy donors. Study background: A data release that came early held approximately 85 million unique TCRs from HLA-typed donors.

The study, taken as a whole, reports: TCR beta sequences reportedly predicted most subjects' HLA-A and HLA-B alleles accurately. In a later analysis, TCR beta V- and J-gene trimming was associated with a missense DCLRE1C variant.

The PCR contained 60 Vbeta and 13 Jbeta primers. Produced via immunoSEQ multiplex PCR; TCRdb's table is partial and in-frame only. The data show about 170,000 clones, roughly 79% seen once. Note on this clone: The antigen remains unidentified.

V was pared by 7 bases and J by 14 bases, with 20 bases between. The germline V gene encodes CDR1 LNHDA and CDR2 SQIVND (reference sequence). This CDR3 contains 13 residues. This TCR was recovered from a woman under 40 in good health and CMV-seropositive. Sequencing was done on a sample of PBMCs. This chain joins TRBV19 and TRBJ1-4, with D perhaps TRBD1 (5 bases). CDR3 coding DNA: TGTGCCAGTACCGACAGCGCCTCCAGGGTGCTGTTTTTT. Its protein is CASTDSASRVLFF.